This T cell receptor beta chain is from a study of T cells after yellow fever vaccination. Study overall: Each low-cell-number fraction was prepared by means of SMART-Seq v4 Ultra Low Input. The study, taken as a whole, reports: It was the secondary response that reached its peak faster, day 5 versus 15, but it was weaker.

A universal primer site and UMIs were added as TCR cDNA was made by 5'RACE template switching. One entry per CDR3 protein, called by TCRdb with MiXCR from the 5' RACE reads. The sample includes about 340,000 distinct CDR3 sequences, under 15% seen only once; the top ten take 2.5% to 4%. This clonotype has a count of ten or more. The target antigen is unknown. Trimming cost V 3 bases and J 5 bases, with 17 bases left between them. The CDR3 is 16 amino acids. CDR1 and CDR2 (germline): SEHNR, FQNEAQ (reference sequence). The sequences come from CD4+ T cells sorted from PBMCs, collected 15 days after the yellow fever booster vaccination. The receptor was isolated from a man aged 18-30 years who received the YFV17D yellow fever vaccine. This chain uses TRBV7-9 with TRBJ1-5; D is perhaps TRBD1 (5 bases). CDR3 nucleotide sequence: TGTGCCAGCAGCTTTGACGGCTGGGGGGACTATCAGCCCCAGCATTTT. This gives the protein CASSFDGWGDYQPQHF.